Following are 32 T cell receptor beta chains from one sample sequenced in a study of shared clonotypes between healthy human individuals. Method: immunoSEQ multiplex PCR; TCRdb's copy keeps in-frame clones and lacks some. This sample has some 1.5 million clones, with 95% to 99% found just once. Sequencing used naive CD4+ T cells sorted from blood. The subset: CD45RA+ positively selected. The source of these receptors is a man younger than 45 in good health.

To note about this clone: The sample contains more than one DNA sequence encoding this CDR3. The chain uses TRBV10-3 and TRBJ1-1, with 9 bases fitting TRBD1. CDR1 is ENHRY, CDR2 SYGVKD, per germline. The CDR3 has 13 residues. V lost 6 bases and J lost 1; bases outside the gene matches: 0. The CDR3 DNA reads as TGTGCCATCAGGGGACAGGGGAACACTGAAGCTTTCTTT. Residues: CAIRGQGNTEAFF.

The chain couples TRBV29-1 to TRBJ2-3; D call uncertain. The CDR3 is 13 residues long. V dropped 7 bases and J dropped 0 bases, with 11 bases sitting between them. The germline V gene has CDR1 SQVTM and CDR2 ANQGSEA. This chain's CDR3 is CSEAQTSTDTQYF. CDR3 DNA: TGCAGCGAAGCACAGACTAGCACAGATACGCAGTATTTT.

The chain has TRBV5-4 and TRBJ2-1, with no clear D. Germline CDR1 is SGHNT and CDR2 is YYREEE (reference sequence). The V end lost 6 bases, the J end lost 4 bases, and 17 bases lay between the germline ends. The CDR3 contains 15 residues. The CDR3 DNA sequence: TGTGCCAGCACCCCGTTTGGGCGACCTTACAATGAGCAGTTCTTC. Translating it yields CASTPFGRPYNEQFF.

This sequence joins TRBV7-9 and TRBJ2-2; TRBD2 matches at 10 bases. V lost 5 bases and J lost 6; bases outside the gene matches: 6. The CDR3 has 15 amino acids. Germline V gives CDR1 SEHNR, CDR2 FQNEAQ (reference sequence). This CDR3 is CASSTPSGRAGELFF. The CDR3 nucleotides read TGTGCCAGCAGCACTCCTAGCGGGAGAGCCGGGGAGCTGTTTTTT.

CDR3 residues: CASSSGLRGGELFF. The DNA of the CDR3 is TGTGCCAGCTCATCAGGGTTACGTGGCGGGGAGCTGTTTTTT. The V call is TRBV18, the J call TRBJ2-2; maybe TRBD1 (5 bases). Trimming shortened V by 5 bases and J by 7 bases, and 14 bases separated the two germline ends. The germline gives CDR1 KGHSH, CDR2 LQKENI. The CDR3 runs 14 residues.

The V gene is TRBV7-2, the J gene TRBJ1-2; D not resolved. The V gene lost 4 bases and the J gene lost 8 bases, with 17 bases spanning the gap. In germline, CDR1 is SGHTA, CDR2 FQGNSA. The CDR3 contains 14 residues. The CDR3 nucleotides are TGTGCCAGCAGCTCTAGGGAGGCTATTCGGGGCTACACCTTC. Encoded protein: CASSSREAIRGYTF.

This sequence joins TRBV5-4 and TRBJ2-2; D is ambiguous. Trimming removed 1 base at V and 3 bases at J, with 13 bases between. Germline CDR1 is SGHNT and CDR2 is YYREEE (reference sequence). This CDR3 region has 16 residues. CDR3 bases: TGTGCCAGCAGCTTGTTTCCATCGATGGACACCGGGGAGCTGTTTTTT. The encoded protein is CASSLFPSMDTGELFF.

This clone was counted once. The V gene is TRBV11-3, the J gene TRBJ1-1; possibly TRBD1 for D (6 bases). With 4 bases removed from V and 4 bases from J, the gap between germline ends came to 16 bases. From germline, CDR1 is SGHNT and CDR2 YENEEA. This CDR3 region has 15 residues. The CDR3 here is CASSSRRQGSTEAFF. DNA of the CDR3: TGTGCCAGCAGCTCGAGACGGCAGGGGAGCACTGAAGCTTTCTTT.

The chain carries TRBV18 and TRBJ2-7; TRBD2 might be the D (5 bases). Germline CDR1 reads KGHSH; CDR2 reads LQKENI. Deletions cut 3 bases from V and 2 bases from J, with 14 bases between. This CDR3 has 15 amino acids. CDR3 in amino acids: CASSPRRQEPYEQYF. CDR3 DNA: TGTGCCAGCTCACCGAGGAGGCAGGAGCCCTACGAGCAGTACTTC. The entire variable domain, with the rest obtained from reference TRBV18 and TRBJ2-7, is as follows: NAGVMQNPRHLVRRRGQEARLRCSPMKGHSHVYWYRQLPEEGLKFMVYLQKENIIDESGMPKERFSAEFPKEGPSILRIQQVVRGDSAAYFCASSPRRQEPYEQYFGPGTRLTVT.

This chain links TRBV5-1 with TRBJ2-1, with a tentative D call TRBD2 (6 bases). The CDR3 runs 14 residues. The germline gives CDR1 SGHRS, CDR2 YFSETQ. Trimming stripped 4 bases from V and 7 bases from J, with 15 bases between. The CDR3 spells CASSAGLTFNEQFF. For the CDR3, the DNA is TGCGCCAGCAGCGCGGGACTGACTTTTAATGAGCAGTTCTTC.

This chain's CDR3 is CASSFLRLAGRETQYF. Written as DNA, the CDR3 is TGTGCCAGCAGCTTTCTAAGACTAGCTGGTCGGGAGACCCAGTACTTC. The rearrangement links TRBV7-9 to TRBJ2-5; the match to TRBD2 covers 7 bases. Germline trimming cut 3 bases from V and 5 bases from J; bases unmatched to any gene: 12. CDR3 size: 16 residues. Germline V lookup: CDR1 SEHNR, CDR2 FQNEAQ (reference sequence).

V gene TRBV27 combines with J gene TRBJ1-4; 10 bases are shared with TRBD1. Germline V CDR1 and CDR2: MNHEY, SMNVEV (reference sequence). V shed 0 bases, J shed 8 bases, and the junction held 3 bases outside the gene matches. The CDR3 covers 15 residues. CDR3 region: CASSLSDRGTEKLFF. DNA of the CDR3: TGTGCCAGCAGTTTATCGGACAGGGGGACCGAAAAACTGTTTTTT.

The rearrangement links TRBV5-1 to TRBJ2-1, with D possibly called TRBD1 or TRBD2 (5 bases each). This CDR3 comprises 15 residues. Per germline, CDR1 SGHRS and CDR2 YFSETQ. The ends were cut back, 6 bases at V and 9 bases at J, with 22 bases in the middle. Here the CDR3 reads CASNQREYGQGEQFF. CDR3 nucleotide sequence: TGCGCCAGCAACCAGAGGGAATATGGTCAGGGTGAGCAGTTCTTC.

A single count supports this clone. The J gene is TRBJ1-5, the V gene TRBV12-2. TRBV12-2 is flagged as a pseudogene. This CDR3 spans 12 amino acids. CDR3 bases: TGTGCCCCGAGGCCGGGGAATCAGCCCCAGCATTTT. Its translation is CAPRPGNQPQHF.

This clone was seen more than once but under ten times. The rearrangement links TRBV10-1 to TRBJ2-1; 7 nucleotides align to TRBD1. Germline assignment: CDR1 WNHNN and CDR2 SYGVQD (reference sequence). With V trimmed by 0 bases and J by 7 bases, 0 bases remained unmatched. The length of the CDR3 is 13 residues. Here the CDR3 DNA reads TGCGCCAGCAGTGAGTCGACAGGGAATGAGCAGTTCTTC. This encodes CASSESTGNEQFF.

The rearrangement uses TRBV4-3 and TRBJ2-6; D tentatively fits TRBD1 or TRBD2 (7 bases each). Trimming cost V 2 bases and J 1 base, with 15 bases left between them. This CDR3 contains 18 residues. The germline CDR1 and CDR2 sequences are LGHNA and YSLEER. The CDR3: CASSQTIRGGSGANVLTF. The CDR3 nucleotides read TGCGCCAGCAGCCAAACGATCAGGGGGGGATCTGGGGCCAACGTCCTGACTTTC.

This chain uses TRBV10-3 with TRBJ2-1; 7 bases map to TRBD1. The CDR3 contains 15 residues. Germline assignment: CDR1 ENHRY and CDR2 SYGVKD. The ends lost 5 bases at V and 1 base at J; junction bases unmatched: 5. DNA for the CDR3: TGTGCCATCAGTTCGATGACAGGGTCCTACAATGAGCAGTTCTTC. Encoded protein: CAISSMTGSYNEQFF.

Only one count was recorded for this clone. In DNA form, the CDR3 reads TGTGCCAGCAACCCGGGACTCGGGAAACTGTTTTTT. This sequence encodes CASNPGLGKLFF. This chain connects TRBV6-1 to TRBJ1-4; a possible D gene is TRBD1 (5 bases). V gave up 7 bases and J gave up 11 bases, with 14 bases separating them. This CDR3 spans 12 amino acids. Germline CDR1 and CDR2: MNHNS and SASEGT.

The rearrangement uses TRBV5-4 and TRBJ2-1; possibly TRBD2 for D (6 bases). Trimming removed 0 bases at V and 12 bases at J, with 7 bases between. Looked up from germline, CDR1 is SGHNT and CDR2 is YYREEE (reference sequence). The CDR3 runs 11 residues. In nucleotides, the CDR3 is TGTGCCAGCAGCTTGGCCGGGAGGCAGTTCTTC. Protein product: CASSLAGRQFF.

This clone was seen once. This rearrangement joins TRBV2 to TRBJ2-3; no firm D call. This CDR3 has 13 residues. Trimming pared 3 bases from V and 0 bases from J, leaving 4 bases between. Germline CDR1 is SNHLY and CDR2 is FYNNEI. The CDR3 sequence: CASSDWSTDTQYF. In DNA, the CDR3 is TGTGCCAGCAGTGATTGGAGCACAGATACGCAGTATTTT. The whole variable domain, filled in from reference TRBV2 and TRBJ2-3, reads EPEVTQTPSHQVTQMGQEVILRCVPISNHLYFYWYRQILGQKVEFLVSFYNNEISEKSEIFDDQFSVERPDGSNFTLKIRSTKLEDSAMYFCASSDWSTDTQYFGPGTRLTVL.

The chain employs TRBV4-1 and TRBJ2-7; tentative D call: TRBD2 (6 bases). The CDR3 sequence is 14 residues long. CDR1 is MGHRA, CDR2 YSYEKL, per germline. V dropped 0 bases and J dropped 6 bases, with 12 bases sitting between them. The CDR3 DNA reads as TGCGCCAGCAGCCAAGATGGCTCGGGGGTCGAGCAGTACTTC. Translated: CASSQDGSGVEQYF.

The V call is TRBV4-1, the J call TRBJ1-3, with 10 positions matching TRBD1. This CDR3 has 18 amino acids. CDR1 and CDR2 from the germline V gene are MGHRA and YSYEKL. V lost 0 bases, J lost 2 bases, and 7 bases stayed unmatched. This chain's CDR3 is CASSQEPGQGFPGNTIYF. The CDR3 DNA reads as TGCGCCAGCAGCCAAGAACCGGGACAGGGGTTCCCTGGAAACACCATATATTTT.

J is TRBJ2-7 and V is TRBV28; a possible D gene is TRBD1 (5 bases). Germline CDR1 MDHEN, CDR2 SYDVKM. The CDR3 runs 15 residues. The V and J ends lost 2 bases and 0 bases respectively, with 11 bases between them. As DNA, the CDR3 is TGTGCCAGCAGTTTACATAGAACAGGCTCCTACGAGCAGTACTTC. Protein product: CASSLHRTGSYEQYF.

The rearrangement joins TRBV6-6 to TRBJ1-5, with no clear D. This CDR3 has 11 amino acids. CDR1 MNHNY and CDR2 SVGAGI come from the germline V gene (reference sequence). Trimming cost V 6 bases and J 6 bases, with 6 bases left between them. The DNA for the CDR3 is TGTGCCAGCAGCCGCAGTCAGCCCCAGCATTTT. The encoded protein is CASSRSQPQHF.

The rearrangement links TRBV5-6 to TRBJ2-1, with 13 positions matching TRBD2. This CDR3 is built from 15 residues. V lost 4 bases to trimming and J lost 9 bases; unmatched junction nucleotides: 7. Germline V gene sequence: CDR1 SGHDT, CDR2 YYEEEE. CDR3 sequence reads: CASSKGLAGYAEQFF. In nucleotides, the CDR3 is TGTGCCAGCAGCAAGGGACTAGCGGGATATGCTGAGCAGTTCTTC.

The genes are TRBV27 and TRBJ2-5, with D possibly being TRBD1 or TRBD2 (6 bases each). The germline CDR1 and CDR2 sequences are MNHEY and SMNVEV (reference sequence). V was cut by 6 bases and J by 2 bases, with 16 bases left in between. The CDR3 totals 15 residues. The CDR3 nucleotides are TGTGCCAGCAGCCCTGAAGGGGGGTATCAAGAGACCCAGTACTTC. This translates into CASSPEGGYQETQYF.

The chain employs TRBV11-3 and TRBJ2-1; TRBD2 matches at 9 bases. The germline V gene has CDR1 SGHNT and CDR2 YENEEA. V lost 5 bases, J lost 9 bases, and 20 bases stayed unmatched. This CDR3 region has 18 residues. The CDR3 DNA is TGTGCCAGCAGCCCACCTTTCTCCAGCGGGAGGCCCCCTGGTGAGCAGTTCTTC. Residues: CASSPPFSSGRPPGEQFF.

Points on this clone: Other DNA sequences within the sample encode an identical CDR3. The chain employs TRBV2 and TRBJ2-1, with 12 bases that match TRBD2. Germline CDR1 and CDR2: SNHLY and FYNNEI. This CDR3 contains 15 residues. Unmatched junction bases numbered 3, after V lost 5 bases and J lost 4 bases. The CDR3 DNA is TGTGCCAGCAGTAGCCTAGCGGGAGGGTACAATGAGCAGTTCTTC. This translates into CASSSLAGGYNEQFF.

V and J are TRBV29-1 and TRBJ1-2; unclear D gene. V was pared by 4 bases and J by 4 bases, with 10 bases between. The CDR3 has 12 amino acids. Germline values: CDR1 SQVTM, CDR2 ANQGSEA. The CDR3 sequence: CSVVASFYGYTF. DNA for the CDR3: TGCAGCGTTGTTGCCAGTTTCTATGGCTACACCTTC.

The chain recombines TRBV5-1 with TRBJ2-5; possibly TRBD1 or TRBD2 for D (5 bases each). Deletions cut 4 bases from V and 4 bases from J, with 17 bases between. The germline CDR1 and CDR2 sequences are SGHRS and YFSETQ. CDR3 length: 15 amino acids. CDR3 region: CASSTGTPRRETQYF. CDR3 nucleotides: TGCGCCAGCAGCACGGGGACCCCAAGGAGAGAGACCCAGTACTTC.

This clone appeared a single time. The chain has TRBV28 and TRBJ1-5, with D unclear. Trimming pared 5 bases from V and 3 bases from J, leaving 14 bases between. The CDR3 loop spans 15 amino acids. Germline CDR1 reads MDHEN; CDR2 reads SYDVKM. The CDR3 protein is CASSKNRRNNQPQHF. The CDR3 nucleotides read TGTGCCAGCAGTAAAAACCGCAGGAACAATCAGCCCCAGCATTTT.

This clone was detected once. V is TRBV5-1 and J is TRBJ1-2; D gene uncertain. The V end lost 0 bases, the J end lost 0 bases, and 9 bases lay between the germline ends. The CDR3 contains 15 residues. Germline loops: CDR1 SGHRS, CDR2 YFSETQ. CDR3 in DNA: TGCGCCAGCAGCTTGGAACCCGGATCTAACTATGGCTACACCTTC. Its protein is CASSLEPGSNYGYTF.